This T cell receptor beta chain was recorded in a study of blood T cell repertoires in COVID-19. Original data processing: Estimated nucleated cell counts came from reference gene primer amplification. TCRdb's copy holds only in-frame clones and misses some; the assay was immunoSEQ multiplex PCR. D and trimming were read from the DNA, whereas the V and J calls and clone size are those reported in that table. The sample lists about 48,000 clones; 80% to 90% were seen once. The CDR3 contains 15 residues. Trimming left V 6 bases short and J 3 bases short, with 17 bases between. The V gene's germline CDR1 is SNHLY and CDR2 FYNNEI.

The chain recombines TRBV2 with TRBJ1-1; D gene uncertain. Source material: peripheral blood. The receptor's source is a woman aged 80 or older with acute or convalescent COVID-19. CDR3 DNA sequence: TGTGCCAGCAGAACCCCAGCGAATACGTACACTGAAGCTTTCTTT. The encoded protein is CASRTPANTYTEAFF.